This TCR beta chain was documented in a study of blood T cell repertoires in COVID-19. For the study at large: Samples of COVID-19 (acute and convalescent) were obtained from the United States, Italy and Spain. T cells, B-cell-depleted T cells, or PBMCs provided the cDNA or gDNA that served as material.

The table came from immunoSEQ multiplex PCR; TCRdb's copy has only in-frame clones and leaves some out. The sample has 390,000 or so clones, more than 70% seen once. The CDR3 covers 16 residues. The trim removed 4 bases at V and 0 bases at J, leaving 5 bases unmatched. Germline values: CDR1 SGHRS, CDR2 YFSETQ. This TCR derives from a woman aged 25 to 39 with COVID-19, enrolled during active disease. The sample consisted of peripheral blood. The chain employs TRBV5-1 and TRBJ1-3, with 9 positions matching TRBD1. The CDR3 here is CASSRGQGFSGNTIYF. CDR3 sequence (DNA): TGCGCCAGCAGCCGGGGACAGGGATTCTCTGGAAACACCATATATTTT.